This T cell receptor beta chain was retrieved from a study of cytomegalovirus exposure and HLA in healthy donors. General study findings and limits: Altogether, 164 TCR beta chains were recorded as cytomegalovirus-associated. It was confirmed in vitro that a few of the CMV-associated chains were specific for CMV antigens.

The CDR3 contains 12 residues. V shed 7 bases and J shed 8 bases, with 15 bases lying between them. Assay used: immunoSEQ multiplex PCR; TCRdb lists only in-frame clones, some missing. The sample shows 150,000 to 200,000 clones, 86% of them seen only once. In its sample, this clone was seen a few times. The antigen is not known. Sequencing was carried out using PBMCs. This TCR was recovered from a woman between 18 and 29 years old in good health and CMV-seronegative. The rearrangement joins TRBV5-3 to TRBJ1-2; TRBD1 might be the D (6 bases). TRBV5-3 is filed as an ORF, its function uncertain. CDR3 protein: CAREVRGYGYTF. DNA for the CDR3: TGTGCCAGAGAAGTGAGGGGGTACGGCTACACCTTC.